This is a list of T cell receptor beta chains from one sample in a study of cytomegalovirus exposure and HLA in healthy donors. Libraries were prepared by immunoSEQ multiplex PCR; TCRdb keeps only in-frame clonotypes and omits some of them. The table includes 120,000 to 150,000 clones, roughly four fifths detected once. Sequencing was carried out using PBMCs. The source is a man younger than 35 in good health and CMV-seropositive. CDR3s include the opening cysteine and the closing phenylalanine or tryptophan. D genes are given only for firm matches. Size tells how often a clone was seen (once, few, many) or the class of an expanded clone, and some rows leave it out.

v_call	clone_size	d_call	j_call	cdr3_nt	cdr3_aa
TRBV6-5	-	TRBD1	TRBJ2-7	TGTGCCAGCAGTTACCTTCTAGGGACAGGGGGCAACGAGCAGTACTTC	CASSYLLGTGGNEQYF
TRBV19	-	TRBD1	TRBJ2-1	TGTGCCAGTAGTCGCCCGGGACAGGGAAGGAATGAGCAGTTCTTC	CASSRPGQGRNEQFF
TRBV5-4	-	TRBD1	TRBJ1-2	TGTGCCAGCAGCCCGGACAGGGACTATGGCTACACCTTC	CASSPDRDYGYTF
TRBV7-3	-	TRBD2	TRBJ2-1	TGTGCCAGCAGCTTAGGCGGGAGTGACAATGAGCAGTTCTTC	CASSLGGSDNEQFF
TRBV5-1	-	TRBD1	TRBJ1-2	TGCGCCAGCAGCTCGGAGACCGGGACAGCAGGAGGCTACACCTTC	CASSSETGTAGGYTF
TRBV12-5	few	-	TRBJ1-4	TGTGCTAGTGGGAAGGGAGGGGCTGAGGAACTGTTTTTT	CASGKGGAEELFF
TRBV18	once	-	TRBJ1-5	TGTGCCAGCTCACCGGATGGGGGGAATCAGCCCCAGCATTTT	CASSPDGGNQPQHF
TRBV14	-	-	TRBJ1-5	TGTGCCAGCAGCCCCCTAGGGGGAGCTCCTCAGCCCCAGCATTTT	CASSPLGGAPQPQHF
TRBV2	few	TRBD1	TRBJ2-1	TGTGCCAGCAGAACGGGACAGGGGGCGAACAATGAGCAGTTCTTC	CASRTGQGANNEQFF
TRBV2	-	TRBD1	TRBJ2-7	TGTGCCAGCAGTGATGGGACAGGGAAGAAATCCTACGAGCAGTACTTC	CASSDGTGKKSYEQYF
TRBV5-4	-	-	TRBJ2-3	TGTGCCAGCAGCTACTCTAGCACAGATACGCAGTATTTT	CASSYSSTDTQYF
TRBV4-2	-	-	TRBJ2-7	TGTGCCAGCAGCCAAGATCAGGAGGGGTCCTACGAGCAGTACTTC	CASSQDQEGSYEQYF
TRBV9	once	TRBD2	TRBJ2-3	TGTGCCACCGTCGCCGTCCCTAGCGGGAGAACCACAGATACGCAGTATTTT	CATVAVPSGRTTDTQYF
TRBV6-1	-	TRBD1	TRBJ1-4	TGTGCCAGCAGTGAAGGGACAGGGGTTTCCCAAAAACTGTTTTTT	CASSEGTGVSQKLFF
TRBV2	-	-	TRBJ1-5	TGTGCCAGCAGGGAGGGAGAAGGGGGGGAGCCCCAGCATTTT	CASREGEGGEPQHF
TRBV18	-	-	TRBJ1-5	TGTGCCAGCTCACCCGGCGGGGGAAAGTACAATCAGCCCCAGCATTTT	CASSPGGGKYNQPQHF
TRBV7-6	-	TRBD1	TRBJ2-2	TGTGCCAGCAGCCCGGGACAGGGGAGCACCGGGGAGCTGTTTTTT	CASSPGQGSTGELFF
TRBV6-1	-	-	TRBJ1-3	TGTGCCAGCAGGACAGCATTCTCTGGAAACACCATATATTTT	CASRTAFSGNTIYF
TRBV12-5	-	TRBD1	TRBJ1-1	TGTGCTAGTGGTTTGGAAGAGACAGGGCACACTGAAGCTTTCTTT	CASGLEETGHTEAFF
TRBV5-8	-	TRBD1	TRBJ1-3	TGTGCCAGCAGCTTGGTCAGGGGGCCTGGAAACACCATATATTTT	CASSLVRGPGNTIYF
TRBV5-4	few	-	TRBJ1-1	TGTGCCAGCAGCCCGGGTGGGGGCGCGGTGAACACTGAAGCTTTCTTT	CASSPGGGAVNTEAFF
TRBV28	-	-	TRBJ2-2	TGTGCCAGCAGAAAGGGGACCGGGGAGCTGTTTTTT	CASRKGTGELFF
TRBV16	once	TRBD2	TRBJ2-7	TGTGCCAGCAGCCTTAGCGGGAGGGGGAACGAGCAGTACTTC	CASSLSGRGNEQYF
TRBV19	-	TRBD1	TRBJ1-2	TGTGCCAGTACGGGACAGCATACCAACTATGGCTACACCTTC	CASTGQHTNYGYTF
TRBV19	-	-	TRBJ1-3	TGTGCCAGTAGCCTCGGGGAGAGCTCTGGAAACACCATATATTTT	CASSLGESSGNTIYF
TRBV7-8	few	TRBD2	TRBJ2-7	TGTGCCAGCAGTTCCGGGACTAGCGGTTACGAGCAGTACTTC	CASSSGTSGYEQYF
TRBV6-1	-	-	TRBJ2-4	TGTGCCAGCACCATGGACAGCTTGAACATTCAGTACTTC	CASTMDSLNIQYF
TRBV28	-	TRBD1	TRBJ1-1	TGTGCCAGCAGTGACCCCAGGGGGCCAAAGAATGAAGCTTTCTTT	CASSDPRGPKNEAFF
TRBV11-1	-	TRBD2	TRBJ2-7	TGTGCCAGCAGCCGTTCTCTGGGAGGGTACGAGCAGTACTTC	CASSRSLGGYEQYF
TRBV7-9	-	TRBD1	TRBJ1-1	TGTGCCAGCAGCCCGGGGACAGACCTGAACACTGAAGCTTTCTTT	CASSPGTDLNTEAFF
TRBV2	-	-	TRBJ1-1	TGTGCCAGCAGCACCGGGACACCGAACACTGAAGCTTTCTTT	CASSTGTPNTEAFF
TRBV28	-	TRBD2	TRBJ2-7	TGTGCCAGCAGTTTATTACTAGCGGGAGGGCCCTCCGAGCAGTACTTC	CASSLLLAGGPSEQYF
TRBV19	-	-	TRBJ2-5	TGTGCCAGTGGGGACTTCCAAGAGACCCAGTACTTC	CASGDFQETQYF
TRBV10-3	-	-	TRBJ1-1	TGTGCCATCAGTGAGTGGCAGGCGAACACTGAAGCTTTCTTT	CAISEWQANTEAFF
TRBV7-6	-	-	TRBJ1-1	TGTGCCAGCAGCAAAGATGGCAAAAACACTGAAGCTTTCTTT	CASSKDGKNTEAFF
TRBV4-2	-	TRBD2	TRBJ2-3	TGTGCCAGCAGCCAGGGGACTAGCGGGAGTGATACGCAGTATTTT	CASSQGTSGSDTQYF
TRBV19	-	TRBD1	TRBJ1-5	TGTGCCACCGGACAGGGCAATCAGCCCCAGCATTTT	CATGQGNQPQHF
TRBV18	-	-	TRBJ2-1	TGTGCCAGCTCACCCCAGGGGAGCCGCAATGAGCAGTTCTTC	CASSPQGSRNEQFF
TRBV20-1	-	-	TRBJ2-1	TGCAGTGCTCGGGAGCGCAATGAGCAGTTCTTC	CSARERNEQFF
TRBV28	-	-	TRBJ1-4	TGTGCCAGCAGCTTGAGGGCAACTAATGAAAAACTGTTTTTT	CASSLRATNEKLFF
TRBV5-6	-	-	TRBJ2-7	TGTGCCAGCAGCCTTTTACGAGGGGGACAGTACTTC	CASSLLRGGQYF
TRBV5-1	-	TRBD1	TRBJ2-7	TGCGCCAGCAGCGCGGACAGGGTCTACGAGCAGTACTTC	CASSADRVYEQYF
TRBV4-1	-	TRBD2	TRBJ2-7	TGCGCCAGCAGCGCCAGCACCCTAGCGGGCTCCCACGAGCAGTACTTC	CASSASTLAGSHEQYF
TRBV28	-	-	TRBJ1-2	TGTGCCAGCAGCCAACGTGGGTTCCCTGGGCGAGGCTACACCTTC	CASSQRGFPGRGYTF